A single count supports the clone carrying this T cell receptor beta chain. How the authors handled the data: Reference gene primer amplification yielded estimated nucleated cell counts. Clones were sequenced by immunoSEQ multiplex PCR, and TCRdb holds only the in-frame ones, with some missing. V, J and clone size reflect that table, while D and trimming were determined from the DNA. The profile shows over 90,000 clones, around 90% of them singletons. Germline V gene sequence: CDR1 LGHNA, CDR2 YSLEER. V trimming: 4 bases; J trimming: 1 base; junction bases outside the gene matches: 5. The CDR3 runs to 15 residues. The data were obtained in a study of blood T cell repertoires in COVID-19. In the study overall: Material from acute and convalescent COVID-19 was sourced from the United States, Italy and Spain. T cells, B-cell-depleted T cells, or PBMCs provided the cDNA or gDNA that served as material.

Sequencing input: peripheral blood. The gene calls are TRBV4-3 and TRBJ1-1; TRBD1 agrees at 8 bases. This receptor was taken from a man over 45 with active or convalescent COVID-19. The CDR3 nucleotides are TGCGCCAGCAGCCTCGGACAGGGCCCGAACACTGAAGCTTTCTTT. Protein: CASSLGQGPNTEAFF.